This entry features one T cell receptor (beta chain) sequence. Antigen: not known. These data belong to a study of blood T cells in healthy people across ages. A sample-barcoded 5' primer and a J-beta primer mix were used in a second PCR of roughly 7 to 12 cycles. Each cDNA molecule was tagged by a template-switch adaptor with 12 random nucleotides. Each CDR3 protein gets one entry after TCRdb re-called the 5' RACE reads with MiXCR. The profile shows approximately 790,000 distinct CDR3 sequences, under 80% of them singletons. This CDR3 has 14 residues. Trimming stripped 6 bases from V and 3 bases from J, with 13 bases between. Germline V gives CDR1 MNHEY, CDR2 SVGAGI. Broader study findings: The authors considered diversity estimates from one million T cells to be underestimates. Expanded clonotype shifts may have been confounded, as the donors had an unknown CMV status. Whereas aged donors had fewer naive CD4+ cells, long-lived donors had more of them and higher diversity.

Sequenced sample: blood. This sequence originates from a man aged 25 to 40 in good health. The chain employs TRBV6-5 and TRBJ2-3; D gene unclear. The CDR3 nucleotides read TGTGCCAGCAGCCACCCCCTAAAGACAGATACGCAGTATTTT. Translation: CASSHPLKTDTQYF.